These 30 T cell receptor beta chains were sequenced from one sample in a study of T cell repertoires in aging, cancer and after chemotherapy. Peripheral blood genomic DNA, not sorted cells or RNA, was the template. TRB rearrangements spanning V, D and J were amplified using mixed TRB-A/B primers. Via MiXCR, TCRdb re-called the multiplex PCR reads, giving one row per CDR3 protein. The table shows about 6,100 distinct CDR3 sequences, with under 35% occurring only once. Material: blood. These TCRs come from a human donor with a blood cancer.

This clonotype occurred a few times. The chain's CDR3 is CSARVGRPYEQYF. As DNA, the CDR3 is TGCAGTGCTAGGGTCGGGAGGCCCTACGAGCAGTACTTC. The chain is built from TRBV20-1 and TRBJ2-7; 7 positions agree with TRBD2. CDR3 length equals 13 residues. V lost 3 bases and J lost 2; bases outside the gene matches: 4. CDR1 and CDR2 from the germline V gene are DFQATT and SNEGSKA (reference sequence).

The chain uses TRBV20-1 and TRBJ2-7; D is unresolved. V dropped 0 bases and J dropped 3 bases, with 12 bases sitting between them. Germline CDR1 and CDR2: DFQATT and SNEGSKA (reference sequence). The CDR3 is 14 residues long. The CDR3 reads CSARDRLTSYEQYF. CDR3 sequence (DNA): TGCAGTGCTAGAGATAGACTTACCAGCTACGAGCAGTACTTC.

CDR3 sequence: CASSPVGRRSNQPQHF. In DNA form, the CDR3 reads TGTGCCAGCAGTCCTGTCGGGCGCAGGAGCAATCAGCCCCAGCATTTT. The chain joins TRBV6-5 to TRBJ1-5, with D unclear. Germline V CDR1 and CDR2: MNHEY, SVGAGI. Trimming shortened V by 5 bases and J by 1 base, and 15 bases separated the two germline ends. CDR3 length equals 16 residues.

V is TRBV11-1 and J is TRBJ2-7; 11 bases match TRBD2. The CDR3 sequence is 15 residues long. Germline CDR1 reads SGHAT; CDR2 reads FQDESV (reference sequence). Trimming cost V 5 bases and J 7 bases; bases outside gene matches: 10. The CDR3 region is CASSLRLAGSKEQYF. The CDR3 DNA reads as TGTGCCAGCAGCCTGAGACTAGCGGGGTCAAAAGAGCAGTACTTC.

This clonotype is labeled medium-sized. The V gene is TRBV24-1, the J gene TRBJ2-1; TRBD2 is a possible D gene (6 bases). V was trimmed by 3 bases and J by 2 bases, leaving 13 bases between them. CDR3 length: 16 amino acids. The germline CDR1 and CDR2 sequences are KGHDR and SFDVKD. The CDR3 is CATSDDSASAYNEQFF. DNA for the CDR3: TGTGCCACCAGTGATGACAGTGCTAGCGCCTACAATGAGCAGTTCTTC.

This chain joins TRBV30 and TRBJ2-6; TRBD1 might be the D (6 bases). Germline V lookup: CDR1 GTSNPN, CDR2 SVGIG (reference sequence). V lost 4 bases and J lost 0, with 16 bases in between. The CDR3 sequence is 17 residues long. The CDR3 DNA reads TGTGCCTGGAAGAAACAGGGCCCCTACTCTGGGGCCAACGTCCTGACTTTC. Protein sequence: CAWKKQGPYSGANVLTF. The full variable domain, rest sourced from reference TRBV30 and TRBJ2-6, is SQTIHQWPATLVQPVGSPLSLECTVEGTSNPNLYWYRQAAGRGLQLLFYSVGIGQISSEVPQNLSASRPQDRQFILSSKKLLLSDSGFYLCAWKKQGPYSGANVLTFGAGSRLTVL.

This clonotype has a handful of counts. V gene TRBV18 combines with J gene TRBJ2-1; 8 bases line up with TRBD2. The CDR3 extends over 16 amino acids. Germline V lookup: CDR1 KGHSH, CDR2 LQKENI. Trimming took 6 bases from V and 2 from J; bases not matched to a gene: 9. In DNA form, the CDR3 reads TGTGCCAGCTCGAGGCGGGGGGCAATCGCCTACAATGAGCAGTTCTTC. Translation gives CASSRRGAIAYNEQFF.

The gene calls are TRBV7-9 and TRBJ2-7, with TRBD1 identical over 8 bases. Germline values: CDR1 SEHNR, CDR2 FQNEAQ (reference sequence). Unmatched junction bases numbered 3, after V lost 5 bases and J lost 3 bases. The CDR3 runs to 13 residues. The CDR3 loop reads CASSIQGVYEQYF. CDR3 in DNA: TGTGCCAGCAGCATACAGGGGGTCTACGAGCAGTACTTC.

In its sample, this clonotype ranks as medium-sized. V gene TRBV7-6 combines with J gene TRBJ2-1; no clear D gene. Germline V gene data show CDR1 as SGHVS and CDR2 as FNYEAQ. V lost 1 base, J lost 5 bases, and 6 bases lay in between. This CDR3 comprises 13 residues. CDR3 in DNA: TGTGCCAGCAGCTTAGGTAGGAACAATGAGCAGTTCTTC. This translates into CASSLGRNNEQFF. The whole variable domain, remainder taken from reference TRBV7-6 and TRBJ2-1, is GAGVSQSPRYKVTKRGQDVALRCDPISGHVSLYWYRQALGQGPEFLTYFNYEAQQDKSGLPNDRFSAERPEGSISTLTIQRTEQRDSAMYRCASSLGRNNEQFFGPGTRLTVL.

The CDR3 sequence is CASSSTEQGGLFF. CDR3 DNA sequence: TGTGCCAGCAGTTCAACCGAACAGGGGGGGTTGTTTTTT. V and J are TRBV6-2 or TRBV6-3 and TRBJ2-2, with D possibly TRBD1 on 8 matching bases. Germline CDR1 and CDR2: MNHEY and SVGEGT. This CDR3 has 13 residues. Between the trimmed V and J ends, which lost 4 bases and 15 bases, there was a span of 18 bases.

Only a few counts were recorded for this clonotype. The gene calls are TRBV12-3 or TRBV12-4 and TRBJ2-1; 9 bases align to TRBD1. This CDR3 is built from 15 residues. V shed 1 base, J shed 5 bases, and the junction held 3 bases outside the gene matches. The CDR3 nucleotides read TGTGCCAGCAGTTTAGGACAGGGGGGACACAATGAGCAGTTCTTC. Its protein product is CASSLGQGGHNEQFF.

The rearrangement uses TRBV5-1 and TRBJ2-2; D gene unclear. CDR1 and CDR2 (germline): SGHRS, YFSETQ. The CDR3 contains 15 residues. V was trimmed by 1 base and J by 0 bases, leaving 7 bases between them. Here the CDR3 DNA reads TGCGCCAGCAGCTTGTTGGAGACGAACACCGGGGAGCTGTTTTTT. This codes for CASSLLETNTGELFF.

By its share, this clonotype is medium-sized. This chain joins TRBV30 and TRBJ2-7; 10 nucleotides align to TRBD2. J gave up 4 bases and V 2 bases, and 2 bases lay outside the gene matches. The length of the CDR3 is 13 residues. Germline assignment: CDR1 GTSNPN and CDR2 SVGIG (reference sequence). CDR3 nucleotide sequence: TGTGCCTGGAGTAAGACTAGCGGGTACGAGCAGTACTTC. It translates to CAWSKTSGYEQYF.

This clonotype has a handful of counts. The rearrangement links TRBV20-1 to TRBJ1-1, with D perhaps TRBD1 (5 bases). Germline V gives CDR1 DFQATT, CDR2 SNEGSKA (reference sequence). There are 11 residues in the CDR3. The ends were cut back, 6 bases at V and 8 bases at J, with 13 bases in the middle. The DNA for the CDR3 is TGCAGTGCCGTCGGGGGTCCCGAAGCTTTCTTT. It encodes CSAVGGPEAFF.

The rearrangement joins TRBV19 to TRBJ1-1; possibly TRBD1 for D (5 bases). This CDR3 has 13 residues. From germline, CDR1 is LNHDA and CDR2 SQIVND (reference sequence). The V and J ends lost 3 bases and 11 bases respectively, with 16 bases between them. The CDR3 loop is CASSIFNGGGAFF. Here the CDR3 DNA reads TGTGCCAGTAGTATCTTCAACGGGGGAGGGGCTTTCTTT.

The rearrangement links TRBV18 to TRBJ2-3; D not resolved. The ends were cut back, 4 bases at V and 0 bases at J, with 14 bases in the middle. The CDR3 covers 16 residues. CDR1 is KGHSH, CDR2 LQKENI, per germline. CDR3 bases: TGTGCCAGCTCACTGTTCAGGAGTACTAGCACAGATACGCAGTATTTT. Encoded protein: CASSLFRSTSTDTQYF.

The J gene is TRBJ1-2, the V gene TRBV20-1, with TRBD1 matching 7 bases. The length of the CDR3 is 12 residues. Germline loops: CDR1 DFQATT, CDR2 SNEGSKA (reference sequence). Unmatched junction bases numbered 5, after V lost 0 bases and J lost 10 bases. The CDR3 DNA reads TGCAGTGCTAGAGATGGAGGGACAGCCTACACCTTC. Protein product: CSARDGGTAYTF.

The chain uses TRBV19 and TRBJ2-2, with a tentative D call TRBD2 (5 bases). The CDR3 length is 16 residues. The V end lost 3 bases, the J end lost 7 bases, and 18 bases lay between the germline ends. CDR1 LNHDA and CDR2 SQIVND come from the germline V gene (reference sequence). In nucleotides, the CDR3 is TGTGCCAGTAGTATTCCTAGCAGGATTGGTAACGGGGAGCTGTTTTTT. Its protein is CASSIPSRIGNGELFF.

The CDR3 nucleotides are TGTGCCAGTAGCAGGGGGGGGTTTTCGCAGCCCCAGCATTTT. It encodes CASSRGGFSQPQHF. The chain joins TRBV19 to TRBJ1-5, with 7 bases that match TRBD1. Germline V lookup: CDR1 LNHDA, CDR2 SQIVND (reference sequence). The trim removed 6 bases at V and 7 bases at J, leaving 9 bases unmatched. The CDR3 contains 14 residues.

This clonotype showed up just a few times. The rearrangement links TRBV7-2 to TRBJ1-5; D is unclear. CDR1 is SGHTA and CDR2 is FQGNSA in the germline V gene. The CDR3 has 13 amino acids. Trimming stripped 3 bases from V and 6 bases from J, with 9 bases between. CDR3 sequence reads: CASSLRALQPQHF. The CDR3 coding sequence is TGTGCCAGCAGCTTGCGGGCCCTTCAGCCCCAGCATTTT.

The V call is TRBV11-3, the J call TRBJ1-3; D not certain. The V and J ends lost 4 bases and 4 bases respectively, with 20 bases between them. This CDR3 has 17 residues. Per the germline V gene, CDR1 is SGHNT and CDR2 is YENEEA. DNA for the CDR3: TGTGCCAGCAGCTGGGGTCGGAGGGAAGCAGCGGGAAACACCATATATTTT. Protein product: CASSWGRREAAGNTIYF.

This chain links TRBV11-3 with TRBJ2-5; 8 bases align to TRBD2. V dropped 3 bases and J dropped 2; count of bases not matched to a gene: 5. The CDR3 sequence is 15 residues long. Germline CDR1 reads SGHNT; CDR2 reads YENEEA. The CDR3, as DNA: TGTGCCAGCAGCTTCGGGGGGGGGGGTCAAGAGACCCAGTACTTC. This sequence encodes CASSFGGGGQETQYF.

This clonotype was found a few times. In DNA, the CDR3 is TGTGCCAGCAGTTACAGGCGGGAGGGGCCAGATACGCAGTATTTT. Translating it yields CASSYRREGPDTQYF. This chain links TRBV6-6 with TRBJ2-3; 9 nucleotides line up with TRBD2. Losses at the gene ends were 2 bases for V and 4 bases for J; bases not matched to a gene: 4. This CDR3 region has 15 residues. CDR1 is MNHNY and CDR2 is SVGAGI in the germline V gene (reference sequence).

This clonotype has a handful of counts. This chain connects TRBV7-2 to TRBJ2-5; D gene ambiguous. Germline values: CDR1 SGHTA, CDR2 FQGNSA. V was pared by 0 bases and J by 2 bases, with 7 bases between. This CDR3 contains 14 residues. The CDR3, as DNA: TGTGCCAGCAGCTTAGCAGGGCTTCAAGAGACCCAGTACTTC. It yields the protein CASSLAGLQETQYF.

This chain uses TRBV5-1 with TRBJ2-1, with a tentative D call TRBD1 (5 bases). V shed 0 bases and J shed 5 bases, with 9 bases lying between them. Germline assignment: CDR1 SGHRS and CDR2 YFSETQ. The CDR3 consists of 14 residues. Here the CDR3 reads CASSLAGRNNEQFF. The CDR3 DNA follows: TGCGCCAGCAGCTTGGCAGGGCGGAACAATGAGCAGTTCTTC.

In its sample, this clonotype was seen a few times. The chain couples TRBV18 to TRBJ2-7, with 8 bases aligning to TRBD2. V was pared by 3 bases and J by 0 bases, with 1 base of the junction left unmatched. CDR3 length: 14 amino acids. Germline values: CDR1 KGHSH, CDR2 LQKENI. CDR3 loop: CASSPGTSSYEQYF. The CDR3 DNA sequence: TGTGCCAGCTCACCCGGGACTAGCTCCTACGAGCAGTACTTC. Full variable domain (rest looked up from reference TRBV18 and TRBJ2-7): NAGVMQNPRHLVRRRGQEARLRCSPMKGHSHVYWYRQLPEEGLKFMVYLQKENIIDESGMPKERFSAEFPKEGPSILRIQQVVRGDSAAYFCASSPGTSSYEQYFGPGTRLTVT.

V is TRBV6-2 or TRBV6-3 and J is TRBJ1-2; D unresolved. CDR1 and CDR2 from the germline V gene are MNHEY and SVGEGT. Trimming took 5 bases from V and 3 from J, leaving 13 bases between them. The CDR3 spans 14 residues. The DNA for the CDR3 is TGTGCCAGCAGTAGACGGCAATGGCACTATGGCTACACCTTC. It yields the protein CASSRRQWHYGYTF.

This clonotype came up a few times. The chain uses TRBV19 and TRBJ1-1; D unresolved. The germline V gene encodes CDR1 LNHDA and CDR2 SQIVND (reference sequence). CDR3 length: 14 residues. V was shortened by 6 bases and J by 5 bases, with 16 bases between the two germline ends. The CDR3 reads CASRPPSWRTEAFF. The DNA for the CDR3 is TGTGCCAGTAGGCCCCCGTCGTGGAGAACTGAAGCTTTCTTT.

This chain connects TRBV19 to TRBJ1-4; 10 bases align to TRBD1. The CDR3 extends over 15 amino acids. V was pared by 3 bases and J by 14 bases, with 12 bases of the junction left unmatched. The germline CDR1 and CDR2 sequences are LNHDA and SQIVND (reference sequence). The CDR3 sequence is CASSIILGQGKLLFF. The CDR3 region has the DNA TGTGCCAGTAGTATCATCCTGGGACAGGGGAAATTGCTGTTTTTT.

The chain is built from TRBV18 and TRBJ1-5, with TRBD1 identical over 8 bases. This CDR3 has 15 amino acids. The germline V gene encodes CDR1 KGHSH and CDR2 LQKENI. Trimming cost V 0 bases and J 2 bases; bases outside gene matches: 0. CDR3 coding DNA: TGTGCCAGCTCACCACCGGGACAGGGCAATCAGCCCCAGCATTTT. As protein: CASSPPGQGNQPQHF.